This T cell receptor (beta chain) appears in the sequencing data of a study of blood T cells in healthy people across ages. Donors each provided ten milliliters of peripheral blood. The germline V and J ends were trimmed by 2 bases and 0 bases, with 7 bases remaining between them. This CDR3 spans 14 amino acids. The germline gives CDR1 MNHEY, CDR2 SVGEGT. Primers used in a second PCR of about 6 to 11 cycles were a sample-barcoded 5' primer and a J-beta primer mix. Each cDNA molecule, via a template-switch adaptor with 12 random nucleotides, was tagged. Per-sample output comprised a minimum of 2.5 million paired-end reads containing CDR3. One entry per CDR3 protein, called by TCRdb with MiXCR from the 5' RACE reads. The table has 850,000 or so distinct CDR3 sequences, around 26% seen once; the top ten hold roughly 17%.

This chain uses TRBV6-2 or TRBV6-3 with TRBJ2-5; D ambiguous. The source of this sequence is a woman at least 80 years old in good health. Sequenced material: blood. The DNA of the CDR3 is TGTGCCAGCAGTTACGGCAGTTACCAAGAGACCCAGTACTTC. Its translation: CASSYGSYQETQYF.